What follows are 29 T cell receptor beta chains derived from one specimen sequenced in a study of CD8+CD57+ T cells in acquired aplastic anemia. Profiles of TCR beta VDJ and CDR3 were generated from a genomic DNA template. TCRdb fed the reads into MiXCR, producing one record per CDR3 protein. The sample has 200,000 to 250,000 distinct CDR3 sequences, approximately 35% seen once; the top ten hold 1.1%. Sequencing was performed on sorted CD4+, CD8+, or CD8+CD57+ T cells (not recorded which) from PBMCs. The receptors derive from a human donor in good health, serving as a control.

This clonotype was recorded many times. Here the CDR3 omits its conserved ending phenylalanine or tryptophan, so a read error is the likely source. The chain links TRBV10-3 to TRBJ1-2, with 7 bases identical to TRBD1. This CDR3 is built from 15 residues. Germline V lookup: CDR1 ENHRY, CDR2 SYGVKD. The junction had 11 bases not matched to a gene; V was cut back by 6 bases and J by 4 bases. The CDR3: CAIRIRDSITYGYTL. CDR3 coding DNA: TGTGCCATCAGAATCCGGGACAGTATCACCTATGGCTACACCCTC.

The rearrangement joins TRBV6-1 to TRBJ1-2; TRBD1 aligns across 8 bases. The CDR3 has 15 amino acids. J lost 3 bases, V lost 5 bases, and 8 bases had no gene match. CDR1 and CDR2 (germline): MNHNS, SASEGT. The CDR3 DNA sequence: TGTGCCAGCAGTCAACGAGGGACAGGATACTATGGCTACACCTTC. It specifies CASSQRGTGYYGYTF.

About this clonotype: A junction end diverges from the germline sequence, so it may reflect a read error. The V call is TRBV3-1, the J call TRBJ2-7, with D perhaps matching TRBD1 (6 bases). This CDR3 has 16 residues. CDR1 LGHDT and CDR2 YNNKEL come from the germline V gene (reference sequence). This CDR3 reads CASSQDLTGKTYEQYF. In DNA form, the CDR3 reads TGCGCCAGCAGCCAAGATCTTACAGGGAAAACCTACGAGCAGTACTTC.

This clonotype came up once. V is TRBV15 and J is TRBJ1-5; 9 bases map to TRBD1. Losses at the gene ends were 3 bases for V and 11 bases for J; bases not matched to a gene: 8. The CDR3 length is 14 residues. Per the germline V gene, CDR1 is LNHNV and CDR2 is YYDKDF (reference sequence). This chain's CDR3 is CATSSLLRQGAQHF. The CDR3 DNA is TGTGCCACCAGCAGCTTATTGCGACAGGGGGCCCAGCATTTT. The variable domain in full, with the rest retrieved from reference TRBV15 and TRBJ1-5, is DAMVIQNPRYQVTQFGKPVTLSCSQTLNHNVMYWYQQKSSQAPKLLFHYYDKDFNNEADTPDNFQSRRPNTSFCFLDIRSPGLGDTAMYLCATSSLLRQGAQHFGDGTRLSIL.

This clonotype was detected many times. This rearrangement joins TRBV5-1 to TRBJ1-1; the match to TRBD1 covers 10 bases. Germline trimming cut 4 bases from V and 11 bases from J; bases unmatched to any gene: 5. CDR1 and CDR2 (germline): SGHRS, YFSETQ. This CDR3 comprises 12 residues. Here the CDR3 reads CASSLTGGDAFF. The CDR3 nucleotides are TGCGCCAGCAGCCTGACAGGGGGCGACGCTTTCTTT.

This clonotype has ten or more counts. V and J are TRBV30 and TRBJ1-2, with D hard to call. The CDR3 consists of 11 residues. From germline, CDR1 is GTSNPN and CDR2 SVGIG (reference sequence). Trimming left V 0 bases short and J 2 bases short, with 1 base between. CDR3 region: CAWSVNYGYTF. The CDR3 bases are TGTGCCTGGAGTGTGAACTATGGCTACACCTTC. Supplemented by reference TRBV30 and TRBJ1-2, the full variable domain reads SQTIHQWPATLVQPVGSPLSLECTVEGTSNPNLYWYRQAAGRGLQLLFYSVGIGQISSEVPQNLSASRPQDRQFILSSKKLLLSDSGFYLCAWSVNYGYTFGSGTRLTVV.

For this clonotype: One end of the junction does not line up with germline, which may come from a read error. The chain uses TRBV15 and TRBJ2-3; D gene unclear. The CDR3 runs 13 residues. CDR1 is LNHNV, CDR2 YYDKDF, per germline (reference sequence). CDR3 protein: CATSRDYTETQYF. The CDR3 DNA reads TGCGCCACCAGCAGAGATTACACAGAAACGCAGTATTTT.

This clonotype was picked up a small number of times. The chain is built from TRBV2 and TRBJ2-1, with D maybe TRBD2 (7 bases). Trimming took 6 bases from V and 9 from J, leaving 15 bases between them. The CDR3 totals 13 residues. The germline V gene encodes CDR1 SNHLY and CDR2 FYNNEI. In DNA, the CDR3 is TGTGCCAGCAGCGAGGGGGGGGTTGGTGAGCAGTTCTTC. As protein: CASSEGGVGEQFF.

The chain has TRBV11-2 and TRBJ2-1, with TRBD2 as a possible D gene (5 bases). Trimming shortened V by 0 bases and J by 4 bases, and 13 bases separated the two germline ends. The CDR3 extends over 16 amino acids. Germline-derived CDR1 and CDR2 are SGHAT and FQNNGV. CDR3 nucleotides: TGTGCCAGCAGCTTAGAACCGGGATTCCAATACAATGAGCAGTTCTTC. Protein product: CASSLEPGFQYNEQFF.

At least ten counts were recorded for this clonotype. The rearrangement links TRBV20-1 to TRBJ1-2, with 12 positions matching TRBD1. CDR3 size: 18 residues. Trimming at V came to 1 base and at J to 3 bases, leaving 12 bases not matched to a gene. Per the germline V gene, CDR1 is DFQATT and CDR2 is SNEGSKA (reference sequence). The CDR3 bases are TGCAGTGCTAGAGCCCTAACCGGGACAGGGGGCTTCCACTATGGCTACACCTTC. Protein sequence: CSARALTGTGGFHYGYTF.

The CDR3 sequence: CAISALAGVETQYF. The CDR3, as DNA: TGTGCCATCAGTGCATTAGCGGGAGTAGAGACCCAGTACTTC. The rearrangement joins TRBV10-3 to TRBJ2-5; 9 bases are shared with TRBD2. The junction had 4 bases not matched to a gene; V was cut back by 4 bases and J by 4 bases. CDR1 is ENHRY, CDR2 SYGVKD, per germline. CDR3 length: 14 amino acids.

This clonotype was detected only a few times. The gene calls are TRBV9 and TRBJ2-2; D could derive from TRBD1 or TRBD2 (5 bases each). V gave up 4 bases and J gave up 2 bases, with 15 bases separating them. The germline V gene encodes CDR1 SGDLS and CDR2 YYNGEE. This CDR3 spans 16 amino acids. Here the CDR3 reads CASSPRGDLNTGELFF. The CDR3 DNA sequence: TGTGCCAGCAGCCCTAGAGGGGACCTCAACACCGGGGAGCTGTTTTTT.

The J gene is TRBJ1-2, the V gene TRBV5-1; tentative D call: TRBD1 (5 bases). V was shortened by 4 bases and J by 3 bases, with 22 bases between the two germline ends. CDR3 length: 17 amino acids. Germline V gene lookup returns CDR1 SGHRS and CDR2 YFSETQ. The CDR3 sequence: CASSAGTGTLTDYGYTF. CDR3 nucleotides: TGCGCCAGCAGCGCCGGGACGGGTACTCTCACAGACTATGGCTACACCTTC. The entire variable domain, with the rest obtained from reference TRBV5-1 and TRBJ1-2, is as follows: KAGVTQTPRYLIKTRGQQVTLSCSPISGHRSVSWYQQTPGQGLQFLFEYFSETQRNKGNFPGRFSGRQFSNSRSEMNVSTLELGDSALYLCASSAGTGTLTDYGYTFGSGTRLTVV.

This clonotype was observed at least ten times. This rearrangement joins TRBV29-1 to TRBJ2-5; 8 nucleotides align to TRBD1. CDR3 length equals 15 residues. Germline trimming cut 3 bases from V and 0 bases from J; bases unmatched to any gene: 6. Germline V gene data show CDR1 as SQVTM and CDR2 as ANQGSEA. The CDR3 DNA sequence: TGCAGCGTTGACGGTGGCAGGGGGCACCAAGAGACCCAGTACTTC. This encodes CSVDGGRGHQETQYF.

This clonotype was seen repeatedly, ten times or more. V and J are TRBV7-9 and TRBJ2-3, with a tentative D call TRBD2 (5 bases). V gave up 4 bases and J gave up 10 bases, with 9 bases separating them. The CDR3 runs to 11 residues. CDR1 and CDR2 from the germline V gene are SEHNR and FQNEAQ (reference sequence). The CDR3 DNA follows: TGTGCCAGCAGCTCTGGGAGAGCGCAGTATTTT. Translating it yields CASSSGRAQYF.

This clonotype was detected only a few times. The V and J genes are TRBV11-2 and TRBJ2-7; D is perhaps TRBD1 (7 bases). CDR1 is SGHAT, CDR2 FQNNGV, per germline. Trimming shortened V by 5 bases and J by 3 bases, and 23 bases separated the two germline ends. This CDR3 spans 17 amino acids. The CDR3 here is CASSPGYWAGGIYEQYF. The DNA for the CDR3 is TGTGCCAGCAGCCCGGGGTACTGGGCAGGGGGGATCTACGAGCAGTACTTC. Complete variable domain (other parts from reference TRBV11-2 and TRBJ2-7): EAGVAQSPRYKIIEKRQSVAFWCNPISGHATLYWYQQILGQGPKLLIQFQNNGVVDDSQLPKDRFSAERLKGVDSTLKIQPAKLEDSAVYLCASSPGYWAGGIYEQYFGPGTRLTVT.

This clonotype was observed a single time. V usage is TRBV10-3 and J usage is TRBJ2-3; 9 nucleotides align to TRBD1. There are 11 residues in the CDR3. The V gene's germline CDR1 is ENHRY and CDR2 SYGVKD. V gave up 6 bases and J gave up 9 bases; unmatched junction bases: 1. The CDR3: CAIRGTGTQYF. The CDR3 DNA follows: TGTGCCATCAGGGGGACAGGGACGCAGTATTTT.

In nucleotides, the CDR3 is TGTGCCAGCAGTCAAGGGGTTTCAAGCTCTGGGGCCAACGTCCTGACTTTC. It translates to CASSQGVSSSGANVLTF. This chain connects TRBV6-1 to TRBJ2-6, with a weak D call TRBD1 (5 bases). The V end was cut by 5 bases, the J end by 0 bases, with 14 bases between. CDR1 and CDR2 (germline): MNHNS, SASEGT. The CDR3 is 17 residues long.

The rearrangement uses TRBV5-1 and TRBJ2-7; D might be TRBD1 (6 bases). The CDR3 is made up of 14 amino acids. Per germline, CDR1 SGHRS and CDR2 YFSETQ. V was cut by 2 bases and J by 4 bases, with 13 bases left in between. In DNA, the CDR3 is TGCGCCAGCAGCTTAATCAGGGGTAGATACGAGCAGTACTTC. Protein product: CASSLIRGRYEQYF.

This clonotype was seen more than once but under ten times. The rearrangement uses TRBV28 and TRBJ2-7; the match to TRBD1 covers 10 bases. Germline loops: CDR1 MDHEN, CDR2 SYDVKM. The CDR3 covers 13 residues. J lost 5 bases, V lost 7 bases, and 5 bases had no gene match. CDR3 sequence: CASNRGQGNEQYF. The CDR3 coding sequence is TGTGCCAGCAATAGGGGACAGGGGAACGAGCAGTACTTC.

In its sample, this clonotype was seen many times. The genes are TRBV12-3 or TRBV12-4 and TRBJ2-7; TRBD2 might be the D (6 bases). The CDR3 runs to 15 residues. Deletions cut 5 bases from V and 2 bases from J, with 16 bases between. CDR3: CASSAPGLRAYEQYF. Written as DNA, the CDR3 is TGTGCCAGCAGTGCGCCGGGACTCCGAGCCTACGAGCAGTACTTC.

A note on this clonotype: A much more abundant neighbour one base away suggests this may be a read error. The CDR3 DNA reads as TGCAGTGCGACGAGGGCTAGCGGGTACAATGAGCAGTTCTTC. Translated, it gives CSATRASGYNEQFF. The chain recombines TRBV20-1 with TRBJ2-1, with 8 bases matching TRBD2. CDR3 length: 14 amino acids. The junction had 8 bases not matched to a gene; V was cut back by 6 bases and J by 4 bases. In germline, CDR1 is DFQATT, CDR2 SNEGSKA (reference sequence).

This chain uses TRBV10-3 with TRBJ2-1; TRBD2 matches at 12 bases. This CDR3 contains 15 residues. The germline V gene has CDR1 ENHRY and CDR2 SYGVKD. Trimming at V came to 2 bases and at J to 9 bases, leaving 5 bases not matched to a gene. CDR3 nucleotides: TGTGCCATCAGTGAGCTAGCGGGGGGGCTGGCTGAGCAGTTCTTC. Its protein is CAISELAGGLAEQFF.

The V gene is TRBV12-3 or TRBV12-4, the J gene TRBJ2-2; D is unclear. V lost 3 bases and J lost 7, with 12 bases in between. This CDR3 has 14 amino acids. CDR3 sequence reads: CASSFVLEDGELFF. In DNA form, the CDR3 reads TGTGCCAGCAGTTTCGTTCTAGAAGACGGGGAGCTGTTTTTT.

In its sample, this clonotype was seen a few times. The rearrangement uses TRBV6-1 and TRBJ1-6, with unresolved D. The V gene's germline CDR1 is MNHNS and CDR2 SASEGT. The CDR3 runs 17 residues. Trimming took off 8 bases at V and 0 bases at J, with 17 bases between the two ends. The CDR3 reads CASSQTDPSSYNSPLHF. As DNA, the CDR3 is TGTGCCAGCTCACAAACCGATCCGAGCTCCTATAATTCACCCCTCCACTTT.

Comment on this clonotype: This could be a read error, since a much larger clone is one nucleotide away. V gene TRBV9 combines with J gene TRBJ1-3; TRBD1 matches 7 bases. The CDR3 runs 17 residues. CDR1 and CDR2 from the germline V gene are SGDLS and YYNGEE. The CDR3 DNA reads TGTGCCAGCAGCGGGTGGGACAGCCGGACGTCTGGAAGCACCATATATTTT. Its protein is CASSGWDSRTSGSTIYF. The full variable domain, with the rest looked up from reference TRBV9 and TRBJ1-3, is DSGVTQTPKHLITATGQRVTLRCSPRSGDLSVYWYQQSLDQGLQFLIQYYNGEERAKGNILERFSAQQFPDLHSELNLSSLELGDSALYFCASSGWDSRTSGSTIYFGEGSWLTVV.

There are many counts of this clonotype. The chain couples TRBV7-9 to TRBJ1-2; D call uncertain. CDR3 length: 11 residues. Deletions cut 0 bases from V and 8 bases from J, with 4 bases between. Germline V CDR1 and CDR2: SEHNR, FQNEAQ (reference sequence). The CDR3 coding sequence is TGTGCCAGCAGCTTAGCTTTCGGCTACACCTTC. It specifies CASSLAFGYTF.

This chain links TRBV7-8 with TRBJ2-7; no firm D call. This CDR3 region has 12 residues. Per the germline V gene, CDR1 is SGHVS and CDR2 is FQNEAQ. The V and J ends lost 7 bases and 1 base respectively, with 8 bases between them. The CDR3 loop is CASTLGSYEQYF. The DNA of the CDR3 is TGTGCCAGCACCTTGGGGTCCTACGAGCAGTACTTC.

In the case of this clonotype: A read error may explain this, as a much larger clone is one base away. The chain has TRBV9 and TRBJ2-3, with TRBD1 matching 9 bases. V lost 4 bases, J lost 4 bases, and 13 bases stayed unmatched. This CDR3 spans 17 amino acids. The germline gives CDR1 SGDLS, CDR2 YYNGEE. The CDR3 DNA reads as TGTGCCAGCAGCCCAAGACCGGGACAGGGCACGGCAGATACGCAGTATTTT. Translation: CASSPRPGQGTADTQYF.